The source of this T cell receptor (beta chain) is a study of neurological immune-mediated disorders (dated by TCRdb to about 2019). For context, the study as a whole: Peripheral blood TCR-beta repertoires from patients with HTLV-I-associated myelopathy (HAM/TSP), patients with multiple sclerosis, and healthy controls were compared in the study using UMI-based sequencing. The approximately 110 TCR-beta libraries included longitudinal samples, technical triplicates and paired sorted CD4+ and CD8+ T-cell subsets alongside PBMC samples. Of the 60 to 70 subjects in the cohort, some 14 were HAM/TSP patients, around 34 were multiple sclerosis patients, and 20 were healthy controls.

cDNA was synthesized by template-switch 5'RACE using a primer carrying a 10-nucleotide random unique molecular identifier by which each TCR transcript was tagged. Every sequencing run covered 15-18 subjects and yielded more than 180 million TCR-beta sequences. The RNeasy kit was used to extract total RNA. The KAPA Real-time Library Amplification kit was used to amplify TCR-beta VDJ regions with primers for the TCR constant region and the 5'RACE anchor. A first PCR added sample indexes and Illumina adaptors, after which a second PCR increased the library yield. After purification with Ampure beads, the TCR product of roughly 650 bp was size-selected on a 2% E-gel SizeSelection system. Before pooling, libraries had their quality checked on a Bioanalyzer, their concentration measured with Qubit, and their quantity determined with the Kapa Library Quantification kit. Libraries were sequenced paired-end 2 x 150 bp on an Illumina HiSeq 2500. To increase sequence diversity, roughly 24-32% phiX was spiked into each library pool. Per the original workflow: Quality-filtered reads were processed with the UMI-based MiGEC pipeline, which removed over 75% of raw TCR sequences during error correction. IMGT germline references were used for alignment of VDJ genes, and clonotypes were defined by a unique CDR3 amino acid sequence together with V-J genes. Clonal expansion, Shannon diversity and CDR3 relatedness (CalcPairwiseDistances, ClusterSamples) were evaluated with VDJtools, and phylogenetic trees were built with CLCbio workbench. Expanded clones were defined as having at least 8 unique UMIs, based on coefficient-of-variation modelling across technical triplicates. The raw public reads went through TCRdb reprocessing: fastp at Q25, MiXCR clone calling, in-frame beta chains kept. Rows are combined by CDR3 protein, so each entry shows the most common genes and DNA. The V and J calls follow TCRdb's processing rather than the paper's. The sample profile shows 50,000 to 55,000 distinct CDR3 sequences; under 13% of them were found once. The ten largest clonotypes hold approximately 5% of the sample.

There are many counts of this clonotype. Its antigen specificity is not known. One base away there is no much larger clone; base qualities are not given. The investigation overall reported the following: No identical CDR3 amino acid sequences were shared among expanded clones across subjects, suggesting private TCR-beta repertoires in all groups. TCR clonal expansion was highest in HAM/TSP patients and lowest in MS patients, with MS patients falling below even healthy controls.

V drops 2 bases and J drops 3 bases, leaving 8 bases in between. According to the germline V gene, CDR1 reads SGHTA and CDR2 reads FQGTGA. The CDR3 goes from the cysteine to the phenylalanine over 13 residues. Only CDR3 DNA is held: 39 bases, read in frame from base 1. Libraries from unsorted PBMCs were made from 2 million PBMCs kept in RNAlater at -80 degrees C until RNA extraction. PBMCs were separated from peripheral blood using Ficoll-Hypaque density gradient centrifugation and then cryopreserved in liquid nitrogen. Sequencing was done on a sample of PBMCs. In this chain, TRBV7-3 is recombined with TRBJ2-7; no D gene can be assigned with confidence. The source of this sequence is a man aged 65 to 85 with HTLV-1-associated myelopathy (HAM/TSP). The sequence in DNA is TGTGCCAGCAGCTTAGGTCCGGGCTACGAGCAGTACTTC. This gives the protein CASSLGPGYEQYF.